These 7 T cell receptor beta chains were all obtained from the same sample, sequenced in a study of breast tumors, draining lymph nodes, adjacent tissues. Each CDR3 protein gets one entry after TCRdb re-called the multiplex PCR reads with MiXCR. This table holds 85,000 to 130,000 distinct CDR3 sequences, 21% found once. Samples came from axillary lymph nodes draining the breast cancer. Sample: axillary lymph node tissue. The origin of the receptors is a female donor with breast cancer. Some clones in this sample may be carry-over from other donors' samples.

This clonotype was observed at least ten times. This sequence joins TRBV9 and TRBJ2-3; the match to TRBD1 covers 7 bases. CDR1 is SGDLS, CDR2 YYNGEE, per germline. V dropped 4 bases and J dropped 1; count of bases not matched to a gene: 12. There are 17 residues in the CDR3. CDR3 in amino acids: CASSLPLIGQGTDTQYF. In DNA form, the CDR3 reads TGTGCCAGCAGCCTACCTTTAATTGGACAGGGCACAGATACGCAGTATTTT.

This clonotype has ten or more counts. This chain uses TRBV7-9 with TRBJ2-5; D unclear. Germline CDR1 reads SEHNR; CDR2 reads FQNEAQ (reference sequence). Trimming took off 4 bases at V and 4 bases at J, with 10 bases between the two ends. The CDR3 has 13 amino acids. This chain's CDR3 is CASSWGLRETQYF. The CDR3 region has the DNA TGTGCCAGCAGCTGGGGATTGCGAGAGACCCAGTACTTC.

This clonotype was seen at least ten times. The CDR3 loop is CASSYSGAGGPSYNEQFF. CDR3 nucleotides: TGTGCCAGCAGTTACTCGGGAGCGGGGGGGCCTTCCTACAATGAGCAGTTCTTC. The V gene is TRBV6-5, the J gene TRBJ2-1; 10 positions agree with TRBD2. Germline assignment: CDR1 MNHEY and CDR2 SVGAGI. The CDR3 has 18 residues. J was trimmed by 1 base and V by 0 bases; bases with no gene match: 6.

The sample holds many counts of this clonotype. The DNA of the CDR3 is TGTGCCAGCAGCTTTCTTAGTTCTCTGACCCAGTACTTC. Translation gives CASSFLSSLTQYF. V is TRBV7-9 and J is TRBJ2-5; D unclear. Germline assignment: CDR1 SEHNR and CDR2 FQNEAQ (reference sequence). There are 13 residues in the CDR3. Trimming removed 3 bases from V and 7 bases from J, with 12 bases in between.

This clonotype has a count of ten or more. The chain combines TRBV11-1 with TRBJ2-1; TRBD2 aligns across 8 bases. CDR1 is SGHAT and CDR2 is FQDESV in the germline V gene (reference sequence). V lost 5 bases to trimming and J lost 6 bases; unmatched junction nucleotides: 9. CDR3 length: 15 amino acids. The CDR3 DNA follows: TGTGCCAGCAGCCCGACTAGCGCCCCAGGCAATGAGCAGTTCTTC. Translation gives CASSPTSAPGNEQFF.

This clonotype came up many times. The chain combines TRBV5-1 with TRBJ2-1, with 8 positions matching TRBD1. The CDR3 runs to 15 residues. The germline V gene has CDR1 SGHRS and CDR2 YFSETQ. The junction had 9 bases not matched to a gene; V was cut back by 3 bases and J by 7 bases. This CDR3 is CASSSTGAPYNEQFF. The CDR3 DNA sequence: TGCGCCAGCAGCTCGACAGGGGCCCCTTATAATGAGCAGTTCTTC.

In this sample, this clonotype turned up many times. The chain links TRBV30 to TRBJ1-6, with 9 bases that match TRBD1. The CDR3 is 15 amino acids. V shed 0 bases, J shed 7 bases, and the junction held 4 bases outside the gene matches. The germline gives CDR1 GTSNPN, CDR2 SVGIG (reference sequence). The CDR3 region has the DNA TGTGCCTGGAGTGTACAAGGGACAGGGAATTCACCCCTCCACTTT. Amino acids: CAWSVQGTGNSPLHF.